This T cell receptor beta chain was sequenced for a study of T cells in tuberculosis. Looking at the study overall: CD1B tetramers identified T cells specific for mycobacterial lipid GMM. A South African cohort included IGRA-negative adolescents, latently infected IGRA-positive adolescents and adults with active tuberculosis. Study-wide results and caveats: GEM motif frequencies gave less than 75% accuracy; the GMM repertoire gave almost 90%.

Germline CDR1 is GTSNPN and CDR2 is SVGIG (reference sequence). CDR3 length: 16 residues. J was trimmed by 4 bases and V by 2 bases; bases with no gene match: 13. Latent tuberculosis screening used tuberculin skin test and IGRA at entry. Concerning this clone: What it binds is not known.

Method: immunoSEQ multiplex PCR; TCRdb's copy keeps in-frame clones and lacks some. Seen here are about 36,000 clones, over 90% observed once, and the top ten hold over 6.5%. The receptor was derived from a donor aged 10-30 years with latent tuberculosis or without tuberculosis infection. Material: PBMCs. The chain carries TRBV30 and TRBJ1-2; the match to TRBD1 covers 7 bases. The CDR3: CAWSQPWAGGTYGYTF. The CDR3 bases are TGTGCCTGGAGTCAACCCTGGGCAGGGGGAACCTATGGCTACACCTTC.